These 25 T cell receptor beta chains share one sample of origin, sequenced in a study of cytomegalovirus exposure and HLA in healthy donors (dated by TCRdb to 2015 to 2018). The library was prepared using the immunoSEQ multiplex PCR assay. For the multiplex PCR, a mixture combining 60 forward primers for TCR Vbeta segments and 13 reverse primers for TCR Jbeta segments was used. TCRdb took over this immuneACCESS table, retaining in-frame rearrangements with V and J assigned. Such tables are incomplete; in checked studies, under half of the missing clones stem from an unresolved V gene, and the remainder is unexplained. The sample includes 250,000 to 350,000 clones, with just over 85% observed a single time. The ten largest make up 4% of the sample. Specimen: PBMCs. Every receptor here comes from a man between 35 and 55 years old in good health and CMV-seropositive.

The chain combines TRBV10-2 with TRBJ1-1, with TRBD1 matching over 12 bases. Germline CDR1 WSHSY, CDR2 SAAADI. This CDR3 comprises 14 residues. After removal of 6 bases from V and 4 bases from J, the junction contained 3 bases not matched to a gene. CDR3 amino acids: CASSRDRGPTEAFF. CDR3 coding DNA: TGCGCCAGCAGCCGGGACAGGGGGCCCACTGAAGCTTTCTTT.

The chain joins TRBV19 to TRBJ2-4, with 15 nucleotides matching TRBD2. The CDR3 totals 18 residues. With 7 bases clipped from V and 1 base from J, the junction kept 8 bases outside the gene matches. The V gene's germline CDR1 is LNHDA and CDR2 SQIVND (reference sequence). As DNA, the CDR3 is TGTGCCAGTACCGAGACCGGACTAGCGGGAGGGGCCAAAAACATTCAGTACTTC. Its translation is CASTETGLAGGAKNIQYF.

This chain connects TRBV19 to TRBJ1-1; perhaps TRBD1 as D (5 bases). Between the trimmed V and J ends, which lost 4 bases and 11 bases, there was a span of 11 bases. The V gene's germline CDR1 is LNHDA and CDR2 SQIVND (reference sequence). The CDR3 has 11 amino acids. The CDR3 nucleotides read TGTGCCAGTAGTAAGGGACTTGGTGCTTTCTTT. This encodes CASSKGLGAFF. Complete variable domain (other parts from reference TRBV19 and TRBJ1-1): DGGITQSPKYLFRKEGQNVTLSCEQNLNHDAMYWYRQDPGQGLRLIYYSQIVNDFQKGDIAEGYSVSREKKESFPLTVTSAQKNPTAFYLCASSKGLGAFFGQGTRLTVV.

This clone was recorded only once. The rearrangement joins TRBV7-9 to TRBJ2-5; TRBD1 matches at 7 bases. The V segment lost 4 bases and the J segment 2 bases; nucleotides outside the gene matches: 7. Germline V gene sequence: CDR1 SEHNR, CDR2 FQNEAQ (reference sequence). The length of the CDR3 is 15 residues. The CDR3 nucleotides are TGTGCCAGCAGCTCTACAGGGGCAGGGCAAGAGACCCAGTACTTC. Protein product: CASSSTGAGQETQYF.

The V and J genes are TRBV29-1 and TRBJ2-1, with 11 positions matching TRBD2. CDR3 length: 15 amino acids. Looked up from germline, CDR1 is SQVTM and CDR2 is ANQGSEA. V lost 4 bases, J lost 7 bases, and 9 bases stayed unmatched. CDR3 in DNA: TGCAGCGTTGTTCGTCGTCTAGCGGGAGGTAATGAGCAGTTCTTC. Encoded protein: CSVVRRLAGGNEQFF.

This clone was seen only once. The chain recombines TRBV10-3 with TRBJ2-1; 7 positions match TRBD2. Germline CDR1 is ENHRY and CDR2 is SYGVKD. After removal of 4 bases from V and 0 bases from J, the junction contained 3 bases not matched to a gene. This CDR3 has 15 residues. The CDR3 DNA sequence: TGTGCCATCAGTGGAGCGGGGAGCTCCTACAATGAGCAGTTCTTC. Translating gives CAISGAGSSYNEQFF.

CDR3 bases: TGCGCCAGCAGCTCGGATGGGACTAACCGGCCCGATACGCAGTATTTT. Translation gives CASSSDGTNRPDTQYF. The chain uses TRBV5-1 and TRBJ2-3, with 7 bases fitting TRBD2. CDR1 is SGHRS, CDR2 YFSETQ, per germline. Losses at the gene ends were 3 bases for V and 6 bases for J; bases not matched to a gene: 13. This CDR3 contains 16 residues.

The chain recombines TRBV18 with TRBJ1-1, with D unresolved. Trimming removed 3 bases from V and 1 base from J, with 12 bases in between. Per germline, CDR1 KGHSH and CDR2 LQKENI. The CDR3 spans 15 residues. For the CDR3, the DNA is TGTGCCAGCTCACCTCTCAACGGGGAGAACACTGAAGCTTTCTTT. Residues: CASSPLNGENTEAFF.

V gene TRBV19 combines with J gene TRBJ1-2, with 7 bases lining up with TRBD1. Germline V lookup: CDR1 LNHDA, CDR2 SQIVND (reference sequence). This CDR3 is built from 14 residues. J lost 4 bases, V lost 5 bases, and 7 bases had no gene match. CDR3 region: CASSSGQPAYGYTF. The CDR3 nucleotides read TGTGCCAGTAGTTCGGGACAGCCAGCCTATGGCTACACCTTC.

Concerning this clone: Germline and junction disagree at one end, which may indicate a read error. V is TRBV29-1 and J is TRBJ2-7; 10 bases align to TRBD2. This CDR3 region has 14 residues. Germline V gives CDR1 SQVTM, CDR2 ANQGSEA. This chain's CDR3 is CGVGASTSGVEQYF. CDR3 sequence (DNA): TGCGGCGTTGGTGCGTCTACTAGCGGGGTCGAGCAGTACTTC.

The genes are TRBV6-5 and TRBJ1-2, with 8 bases fitting TRBD1. J was trimmed by 4 bases and V by 6 bases; bases with no gene match: 7. Germline V CDR1 and CDR2: MNHEY, SVGAGI. CDR3 length: 14 amino acids. The CDR3 region is CASSSRTGSYGYTF. The CDR3 nucleotides read TGTGCCAGCAGCTCCCGGACAGGGTCCTATGGCTACACCTTC.

This clone came up once. The genes are TRBV2 and TRBJ2-2; no reliable D call. The CDR3 totals 15 residues. Germline CDR1 and CDR2: SNHLY and FYNNEI. The ends were cut back, 4 bases at V and 1 base at J, with 10 bases in the middle. CDR3 amino acids: CASSVALRNTGELFF. CDR3 coding DNA: TGTGCCAGCAGTGTTGCACTGAGGAACACCGGGGAGCTGTTTTTT.

The J gene is TRBJ2-3, the V gene TRBV5-1; D may be TRBD1 (6 bases). CDR1 and CDR2 (germline): SGHRS, YFSETQ. This CDR3 is built from 15 residues. V lost 5 bases and J 2 bases, leaving 15 bases between the germline ends. CDR3 loop: CASSRTGPFTDTQYF. The CDR3 DNA sequence: TGCGCCAGCAGTAGAACAGGGCCCTTCACAGATACGCAGTATTTT.

The genes are TRBV27 and TRBJ2-7; 7 bases fit TRBD1. Trimming took 6 bases from V and 1 from J; bases not matched to a gene: 3. The CDR3 has 13 residues. Germline CDR1 reads MNHEY; CDR2 reads SMNVEV (reference sequence). Here the CDR3 DNA reads TGTGCCAGCAGGAGGGACAGTTCCTACGAGCAGTACTTC. This codes for CASRRDSSYEQYF.

The chain is built from TRBV29-1 and TRBJ2-3, with 7 bases matching TRBD1. V gave up 7 bases and J gave up 2 bases; unmatched junction bases: 6. Per germline, CDR1 SQVTM and CDR2 ANQGSEA. The CDR3 is 13 residues long. CDR3 amino acids: CSADRDLTDTQYF. For the CDR3, the DNA is TGCAGCGCCGACAGGGACCTCACAGATACGCAGTATTTT.

The chain employs TRBV1 and TRBJ2-5; the D call TRBD2 from the table was never checked on the DNA. TRBV1 represents a pseudogene. The CDR3 covers 18 residues. As DNA, the CDR3 is TGCACCAGCAGCCAACCGCCGGGTGGTGCGGGAGGGAGGGAGACCCAGTACTTC. Translation: CTSSQPPGGAGGRETQYF.

The chain employs TRBV5-1 and TRBJ1-1; maybe TRBD1 (6 bases). This CDR3 contains 15 residues. Trimming shortened V by 0 bases and J by 0 bases, and 9 bases separated the two germline ends. Looked up from germline, CDR1 is SGHRS and CDR2 is YFSETQ. CDR3 loop: CASSLEGGLNTEAFF. The CDR3 DNA reads TGCGCCAGCAGCTTGGAAGGGGGTTTGAACACTGAAGCTTTCTTT.

The chain combines TRBV5-1 with TRBJ2-7; D is undetermined. V gave up 0 bases and J gave up 4 bases, with 17 bases separating them. The CDR3 contains 16 residues. Germline V gene sequence: CDR1 SGHRS, CDR2 YFSETQ. CDR3 in amino acids: CASSLAGQQYLYEQYF. DNA for the CDR3: TGCGCCAGCAGCTTGGCTGGGCAGCAATACTTATACGAGCAGTACTTC.

The chain combines TRBV7-2 with TRBJ1-2; 8 bases align to TRBD1. The junction had 6 bases not matched to a gene; V was cut back by 5 bases and J by 4 bases. The CDR3 has 14 residues. Germline CDR1 and CDR2: SGHTA and FQGNSA. The CDR3 reads CASSVDRGFYGYTF. As DNA, the CDR3 is TGTGCCAGCAGCGTAGACAGGGGATTCTATGGCTACACCTTC.

The chain uses TRBV2 and TRBJ2-7; a weak D match, TRBD1 (5 bases). Germline V gives CDR1 SNHLY, CDR2 FYNNEI. This CDR3 comprises 13 residues. The ends were cut back, 3 bases at V and 0 bases at J, with 6 bases in the middle. In nucleotides, the CDR3 is TGTGCCAGCAGTGAGGGGCCCTCCTACGAGCAGTACTTC. This sequence encodes CASSEGPSYEQYF.

The gene calls are TRBV9 and TRBJ1-1; 7 nucleotides agree with TRBD1. The CDR3 runs to 14 residues. CDR1 is SGDLS, CDR2 YYNGEE, per germline. Trimming at V came to 2 bases and at J to 4 bases, leaving 5 bases not matched to a gene. CDR3 nucleotides: TGTGCCAGCAGCGTGACAGGGCTGAGCACTGAAGCTTTCTTT. Its translation is CASSVTGLSTEAFF. The full variable domain, its missing parts supplied by reference TRBV9 and TRBJ1-1, is DSGVTQTPKHLITATGQRVTLRCSPRSGDLSVYWYQQSLDQGLQFLIQYYNGEERAKGNILERFSAQQFPDLHSELNLSSLELGDSALYFCASSVTGLSTEAFFGQGTRLTVV.

The chain couples TRBV27 to TRBJ2-6; D is perhaps TRBD1 (6 bases). V was shortened by 5 bases and J by 0 bases, with 17 bases between the two germline ends. The CDR3 spans 18 residues. Germline V gene sequence: CDR1 MNHEY, CDR2 SMNVEV (reference sequence). The CDR3 DNA reads TGTGCCAGCAGTGGGAACTCGGGACATCTCTCTGGGGCCAACGTCCTGACTTTC. Its translation is CASSGNSGHLSGANVLTF.

J is TRBJ2-3 and V is TRBV7-9, with D tentatively TRBD2 (5 bases). V was cut by 1 base and J by 3 bases, with 8 bases left in between. The length of the CDR3 is 14 residues. Germline V gives CDR1 SEHNR, CDR2 FQNEAQ (reference sequence). CDR3 sequence: CASSLGVATDTQYF. CDR3 nucleotides: TGTGCCAGCAGCTTAGGAGTAGCGACAGATACGCAGTATTTT.

This sequence joins TRBV7-6 and TRBJ2-7; 12 nucleotides align to TRBD2. V shed 1 base, J shed 4 bases, and the junction held 2 bases outside the gene matches. There are 15 residues in the CDR3. Germline loops: CDR1 SGHVS, CDR2 FNYEAQ. The CDR3 protein is CASSLGTSGNYEQYF. DNA for the CDR3: TGTGCCAGCAGCTTAGGGACTAGCGGGAATTACGAGCAGTACTTC.

The chain carries TRBV19 and TRBJ2-5; tentatively, D is TRBD1 (6 bases). In germline, CDR1 is LNHDA, CDR2 SQIVND (reference sequence). This CDR3 has 15 amino acids. Between the trimmed V and J ends, which lost 6 bases and 2 bases, there was a span of 16 bases. CDR3 residues: CASRRRDTVQETQYF. In DNA, the CDR3 is TGTGCCAGTAGGCGTCGGGACACCGTTCAAGAGACCCAGTACTTC.